What follows describes a single T cell receptor beta chain. Its cognate antigen is unknown. PCR involved 60 Vbeta and 13 Jbeta primers. Source study methods: Among the unique TCR beta chains that a later analysis counted, roughly 80 million in all, roughly 11 million were shared. Repertoires were generated with immunoSEQ multiplex PCR, while TCRdb's copy carries only in-frame clones and drops some. D and trimming were read from the DNA, whereas the V and J calls and clone size are those reported in that table. The table records 150,000 to 200,000 clones, 81% of them present only once. This record belongs to a study of cytomegalovirus exposure and HLA in healthy donors. Per the germline V gene, CDR1 is KGHSH and CDR2 is LQKENI. V was clipped by 6 bases and J by 0 bases, with 13 bases between them. This CDR3 is 15 amino acids long. Study-wide findings and caveats: Analyses of presence/absence relied on an assumption of roughly uniform sequencing depth across donors. The study listed roughly 150 cytomegalovirus-associated TCR beta chains.

The J gene is TRBJ2-3, the V gene TRBV18, with a tentative D call TRBD2 (5 bases). The sequenced sample consisted of PBMCs. The receptor was derived from a man between 40 and 49 years old in good health and CMV-seropositive. The CDR3 DNA is TGTGCCAGCTCGGAGCCTAGCCACAGCACAGATACGCAGTATTTT. Encoded protein: CASSEPSHSTDTQYF.